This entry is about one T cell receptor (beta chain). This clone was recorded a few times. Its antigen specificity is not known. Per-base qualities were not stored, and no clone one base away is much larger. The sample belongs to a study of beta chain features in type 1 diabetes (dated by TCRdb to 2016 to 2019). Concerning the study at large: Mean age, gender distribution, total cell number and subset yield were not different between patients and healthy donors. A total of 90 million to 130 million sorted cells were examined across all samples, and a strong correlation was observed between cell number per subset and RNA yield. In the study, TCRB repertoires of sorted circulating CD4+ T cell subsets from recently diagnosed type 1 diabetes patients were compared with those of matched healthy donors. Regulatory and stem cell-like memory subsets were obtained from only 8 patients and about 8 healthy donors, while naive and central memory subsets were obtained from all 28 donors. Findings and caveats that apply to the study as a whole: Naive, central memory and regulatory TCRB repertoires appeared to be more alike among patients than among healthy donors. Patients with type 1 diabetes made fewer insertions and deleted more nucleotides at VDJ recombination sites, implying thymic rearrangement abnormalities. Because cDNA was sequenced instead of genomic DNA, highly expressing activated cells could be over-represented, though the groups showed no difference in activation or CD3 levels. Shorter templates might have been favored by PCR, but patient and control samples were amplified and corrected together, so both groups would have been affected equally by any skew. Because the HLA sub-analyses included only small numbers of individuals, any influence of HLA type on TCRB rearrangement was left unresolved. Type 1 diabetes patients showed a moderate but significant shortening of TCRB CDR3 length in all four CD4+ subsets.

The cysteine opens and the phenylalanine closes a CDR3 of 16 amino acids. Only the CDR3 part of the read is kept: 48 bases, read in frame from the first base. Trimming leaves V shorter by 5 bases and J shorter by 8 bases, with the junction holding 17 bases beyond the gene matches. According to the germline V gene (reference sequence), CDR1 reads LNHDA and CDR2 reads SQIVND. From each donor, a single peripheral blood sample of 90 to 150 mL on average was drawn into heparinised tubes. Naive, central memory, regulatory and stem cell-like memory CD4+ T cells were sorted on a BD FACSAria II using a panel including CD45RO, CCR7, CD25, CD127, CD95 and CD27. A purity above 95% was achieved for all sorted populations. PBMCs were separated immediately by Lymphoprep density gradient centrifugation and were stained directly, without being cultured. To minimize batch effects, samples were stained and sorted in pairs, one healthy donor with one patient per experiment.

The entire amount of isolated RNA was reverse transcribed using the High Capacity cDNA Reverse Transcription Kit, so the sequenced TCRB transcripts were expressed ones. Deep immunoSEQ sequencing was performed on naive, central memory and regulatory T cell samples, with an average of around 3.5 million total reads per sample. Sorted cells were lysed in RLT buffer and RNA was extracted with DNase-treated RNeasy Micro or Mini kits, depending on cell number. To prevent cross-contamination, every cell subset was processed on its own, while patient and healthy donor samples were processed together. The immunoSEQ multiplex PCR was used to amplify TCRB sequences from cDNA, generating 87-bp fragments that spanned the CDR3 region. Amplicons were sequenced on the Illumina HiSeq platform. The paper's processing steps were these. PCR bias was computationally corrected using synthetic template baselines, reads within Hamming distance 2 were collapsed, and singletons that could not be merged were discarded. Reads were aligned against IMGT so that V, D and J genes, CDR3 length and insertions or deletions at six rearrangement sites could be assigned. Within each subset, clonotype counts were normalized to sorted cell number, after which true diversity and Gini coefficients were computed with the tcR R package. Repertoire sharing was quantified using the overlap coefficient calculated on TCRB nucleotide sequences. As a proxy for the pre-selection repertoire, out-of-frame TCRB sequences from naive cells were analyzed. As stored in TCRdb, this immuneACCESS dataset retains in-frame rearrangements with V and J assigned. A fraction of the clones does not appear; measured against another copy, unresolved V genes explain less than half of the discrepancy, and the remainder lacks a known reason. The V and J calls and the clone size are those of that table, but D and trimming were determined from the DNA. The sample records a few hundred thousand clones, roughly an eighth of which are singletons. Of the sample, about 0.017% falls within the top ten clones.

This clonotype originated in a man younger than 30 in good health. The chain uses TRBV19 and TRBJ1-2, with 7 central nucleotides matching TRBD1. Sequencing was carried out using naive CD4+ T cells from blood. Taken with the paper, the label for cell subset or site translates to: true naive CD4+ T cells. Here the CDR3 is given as CASSDWRDSTRRGYTF. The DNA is TGTGCCAGTAGTGACTGGAGGGACAGCACTCGGAGGGGCTACACCTTC.